The 3 T cell receptor beta chains reported below all come from one sample, sequenced in a study of shared clonotypes between healthy human individuals. TCRdb keeps only in-frame clones here, not all; method: immunoSEQ multiplex PCR. There are over 1.5 million clones in the sample; approximately 98% occur only once, and about 0.42% lies in the top ten. The material sequenced was naive CD4+ T cells sorted from blood. Subset specified: CD45RA+ positively selected. These receptors all come from a man aged 30 to 45 in good health.

The CDR3 nucleotides are TGTGCCAGCAGAGACATTGAGCAGTACTTC. It is translated as CASRDIEQYF. V is TRBV28 and J is TRBJ2-7; D is ambiguous. V shed 6 bases and J shed 7 bases, with 7 bases lying between them. CDR3 length equals 10 residues. From germline, CDR1 is MDHEN and CDR2 SYDVKM.

V usage is TRBV28 and J usage is TRBJ2-7, with 7 nucleotides matching TRBD1. V lost 3 bases, J lost 4 bases, and 15 bases stayed unmatched. Germline values: CDR1 MDHEN, CDR2 SYDVKM. The CDR3 totals 17 residues. CDR3 loop: CASSLFRFGQGEYEQYF. Here the CDR3 DNA reads TGTGCCAGCAGTTTGTTCAGATTCGGGCAGGGGGAATACGAGCAGTACTTC.

The rearrangement joins TRBV2 to TRBJ2-7; TRBD1 matches 9 bases. Germline lookup yields CDR1 SNHLY and CDR2 FYNNEI. The CDR3 runs to 15 residues. V was pared by 6 bases and J by 4 bases, with 10 bases of the junction left unmatched. CDR3 region: CASRYTGGANYEQYF. CDR3 coding DNA: TGTGCCAGCAGATACACAGGGGGCGCGAATTACGAGCAGTACTTC.